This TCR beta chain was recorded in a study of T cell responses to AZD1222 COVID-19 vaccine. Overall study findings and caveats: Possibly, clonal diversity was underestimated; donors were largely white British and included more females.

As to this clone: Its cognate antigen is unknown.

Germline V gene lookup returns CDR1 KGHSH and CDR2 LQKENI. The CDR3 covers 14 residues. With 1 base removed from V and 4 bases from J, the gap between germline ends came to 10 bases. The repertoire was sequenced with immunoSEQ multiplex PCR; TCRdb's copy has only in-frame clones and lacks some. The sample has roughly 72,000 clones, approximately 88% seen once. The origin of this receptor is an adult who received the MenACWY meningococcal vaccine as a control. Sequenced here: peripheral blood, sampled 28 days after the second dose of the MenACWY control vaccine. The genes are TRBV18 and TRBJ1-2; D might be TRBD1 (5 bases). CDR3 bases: TGTGCCAGCTCACCACAGACAGATCCCTATGGCTACACCTTC. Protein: CASSPQTDPYGYTF.